Shown below are 10 T cell receptor beta chains from a single sample sequenced in a study of T cells in localized non-small cell lung cancer. Assay used: immunoSEQ multiplex PCR; TCRdb lists only in-frame clones, some missing. The table includes 17,000 or so clones, approximately 90% detected once. The sample consisted of peripheral blood, taken before any cancer treatment. These receptors came from a male donor aged 60 or over with stage II squamous cell lung carcinoma.

The J gene is TRBJ2-1, the V gene TRBV27, with 13 nucleotides matching TRBD2. This CDR3 spans 17 amino acids. J lost 6 bases, V lost 5 bases, and 10 bases had no gene match. Germline V gene sequence: CDR1 MNHEY, CDR2 SMNVEV (reference sequence). The CDR3 DNA sequence: TGTGCCAGCAGTAGTCGGACTAGCGGGAGAAGGGCCAATGAGCAGTTCTTC. This codes for CASSSRTSGRRANEQFF.

Written as DNA, the CDR3 is TGTGCCAGCAGCCCCGGGACTAGCGGGAACTTCTTC. The encoded protein is CASSPGTSGNFF. The genes are TRBV5-5 and TRBJ2-1; 13 nucleotides line up with TRBD2. Germline CDR1 SGHKS, CDR2 YYEKEE (reference sequence). With V trimmed by 4 bases and J by 16 bases, 5 bases remained unmatched. The CDR3 consists of 12 residues.

The CDR3 bases are TGCGCCAGCAGCTTGCAGGGATCGCTGAGGAATGAGCAGTTCTTC. As protein: CASSLQGSLRNEQFF. The J gene is TRBJ2-1, the V gene TRBV5-1; D possibly corresponds to TRBD1 (5 bases). The V end was cut by 1 base, the J end by 7 bases, with 15 bases between. The V gene's germline CDR1 is SGHRS and CDR2 YFSETQ. The CDR3 length is 15 residues.

V gene TRBV11-1 combines with J gene TRBJ2-5, with TRBD2 matching 8 bases. The germline gives CDR1 SGHAT, CDR2 FQDESV (reference sequence). Losses at the gene ends were 4 bases for V and 1 base for J; bases not matched to a gene: 8. The CDR3 length is 16 residues. In DNA form, the CDR3 reads TGTGCCAGCAGCTGGCGGCTAGCGGGTCTCCAAGAGACCCAGTACTTC. It yields the protein CASSWRLAGLQETQYF.

The rearrangement links TRBV19 to TRBJ2-5; perhaps TRBD1 as D (6 bases). CDR1 and CDR2 (germline): LNHDA, SQIVND (reference sequence). Trimming took off 8 bases at V and 5 bases at J, with 15 bases between the two ends. The length of the CDR3 is 13 residues. DNA of the CDR3: TGTGCCAGTTCTCTACAGGGTCGGGAGACCCAGTACTTC. It is translated as CASSLQGRETQYF. The full variable domain, rest sourced from reference TRBV19 and TRBJ2-5, is DGGITQSPKYLFRKEGQNVTLSCEQNLNHDAMYWYRQDPGQGLRLIYYSQIVNDFQKGDIAEGYSVSREKKESFPLTVTSAQKNPTAFYLCASSLQGRETQYFGPGTRLLVL.

By sample fraction, this clone is medium-sized. CDR3 bases: TGTGCCAGCAGCTGGGACAGCCACTACGAGCAGTACTTC. Encoded protein: CASSWDSHYEQYF. The chain carries TRBV7-9 and TRBJ2-7; 7 bases line up with TRBD1. Losses at the gene ends were 4 bases for V and 3 bases for J; bases not matched to a gene: 3. Germline V gene sequence: CDR1 SEHNR, CDR2 FQNEAQ (reference sequence). This CDR3 spans 13 amino acids.

The genes are TRBV6-5 and TRBJ1-1; D might be TRBD1 (5 bases). CDR3 length: 13 residues. Trimming removed 8 bases at V and 6 bases at J, with 16 bases between. CDR1 is MNHEY, CDR2 SVGAGI, per germline. The CDR3 region is CASRYRGGAEAFF. The CDR3, as DNA: TGTGCCAGCCGATATAGGGGTGGTGCTGAAGCTTTCTTT.

The chain is built from TRBV9 and TRBJ2-1, with TRBD1 identical over 7 bases. Germline CDR1 and CDR2: SGDLS and YYNGEE. The CDR3 is 14 residues long. Trimming took 2 bases from V and 6 from J; bases not matched to a gene: 5. CDR3 DNA: TGTGCCAGCAGCGTGAGGGGACAGTCCAATGAGCAGTTCTTC. Translating it yields CASSVRGQSNEQFF.

This chain links TRBV9 with TRBJ2-2; 12 bases are a match to TRBD2. The J segment lost 8 bases and the V segment lost 3 bases, leaving 8 bases of the junction unmatched. CDR3 size: 16 residues. In germline, CDR1 is SGDLS, CDR2 YYNGEE. This CDR3 is CASSATSGSRMGELFF. The CDR3 bases are TGTGCCAGCAGCGCGACTAGCGGGAGCAGGATGGGGGAGCTGTTTTTT.

The CDR3 coding sequence is TGTGCCGGTTGCCCGGGACTAGCGGAGACCCAGTACTTC. This sequence encodes CAGCPGLAETQYF. This chain connects TRBV27 to TRBJ2-5, with 10 bases identical to TRBD2. CDR3 length: 13 residues. J was trimmed by 5 bases and V by 11 bases; bases with no gene match: 8. In germline, CDR1 is MNHEY, CDR2 SMNVEV (reference sequence).